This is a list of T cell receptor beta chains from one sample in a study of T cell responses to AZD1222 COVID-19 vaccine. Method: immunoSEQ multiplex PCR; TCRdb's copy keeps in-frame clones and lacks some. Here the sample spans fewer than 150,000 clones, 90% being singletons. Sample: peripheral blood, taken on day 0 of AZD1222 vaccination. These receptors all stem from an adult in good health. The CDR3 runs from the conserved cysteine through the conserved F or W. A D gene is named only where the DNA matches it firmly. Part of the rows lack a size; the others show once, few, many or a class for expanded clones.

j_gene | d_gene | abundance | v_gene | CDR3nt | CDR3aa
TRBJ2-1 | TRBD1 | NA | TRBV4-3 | TGCGCCAGCAGCCAAGACACAGGGGAGTTGACCTACAATGAGCAGTTCTTC | CASSQDTGELTYNEQFF
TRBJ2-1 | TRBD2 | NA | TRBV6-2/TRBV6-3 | TGTGCCAGCAGTTACGAGGTCTTAGCGGGAACAAATGAGCAGTTCTTC | CASSYEVLAGTNEQFF
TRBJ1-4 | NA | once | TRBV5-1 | TGCGCCAGCAGCTTAAGGGGCGGGATTAATGAAAAACTGTTTTTT | CASSLRGGINEKLFF
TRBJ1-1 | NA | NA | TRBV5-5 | TGTGCCAGCAGCTTGCGACCAGGCACAATGAACACTGAAGCTTTCTTT | CASSLRPGTMNTEAFF
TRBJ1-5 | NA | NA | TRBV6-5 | TGTGCCAGCAGCCCATCCAGGGTCAACAATCAGCCCCAGCATTTT | CASSPSRVNNQPQHF
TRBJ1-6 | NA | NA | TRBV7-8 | TGTGCCAGCAGCCTCGCTTGGACTGGAAATTCACCCCTCCACTTT | CASSLAWTGNSPLHF
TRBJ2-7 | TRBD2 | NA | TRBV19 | TGTGCCAGTAGTACTCCGGGACTACAATACGAGCAGTACTTC | CASSTPGLQYEQYF
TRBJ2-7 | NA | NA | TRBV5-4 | TGTGCCAGCAGCTTGGGAGAGGAAGCCTACGAGCAGTACTTC | CASSLGEEAYEQYF
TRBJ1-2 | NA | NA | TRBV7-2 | TGTGCCAGCAGCTTAGGTTGGGGGTTGCTCGCGGGCTACACCTTC | CASSLGWGLLAGYTF
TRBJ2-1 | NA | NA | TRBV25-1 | TGTGCCAGCAGTGAATCGTACAATGAGCAGTTCTTC | CASSESYNEQFF
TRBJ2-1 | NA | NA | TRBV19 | TGTGCCAGTAGTATACCCCAGGGGAACTACAATGAGCAGTTCTTC | CASSIPQGNYNEQFF
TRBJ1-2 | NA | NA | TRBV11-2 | TGTGCCAGCAGCCTTGGGGACTATGGCTACACCTTC | CASSLGDYGYTF
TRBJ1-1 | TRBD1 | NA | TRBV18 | TGTGCCAGCTCACGAAGGACAGGGGAGAACACTGAAGCTTTCTTT | CASSRRTGENTEAFF
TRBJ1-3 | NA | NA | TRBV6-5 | TGTGCCAGCAGTTACTCGGCGTGGGAGGATGGAAACACCATATATTTT | CASSYSAWEDGNTIYF
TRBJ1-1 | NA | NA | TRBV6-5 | TGTGCCAGTTACGATATCATGAACACTGAAGCTTTCTTT | CASYDIMNTEAFF
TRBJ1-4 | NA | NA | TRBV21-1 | TGTGCCAGCAGCAAAGAATTGTTTTACAGGGGCGGAGAAAAACTGTTTTTT | CASSKELFYRGGEKLFF
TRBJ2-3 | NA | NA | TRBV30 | TGTGCCTGGAGTTTGATAGGAGGCACAGATACGCAGTATTTT | CAWSLIGGTDTQYF
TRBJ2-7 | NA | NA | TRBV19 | TGTGCCAGTAGTGCTCGTTTCTCAGGTAGCTCCTACGAGCAGTACTTC | CASSARFSGSSYEQYF
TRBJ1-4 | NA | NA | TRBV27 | TGTGCCAGCAGTATACAACGCTTCAGGGACCCGGATGAAAAACTGTTTTTT | CASSIQRFRDPDEKLFF
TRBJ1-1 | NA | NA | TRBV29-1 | TGCAGCGTTGAAGGGGCAAAGGCTGAAGCTTTCTTT | CSVEGAKAEAFF
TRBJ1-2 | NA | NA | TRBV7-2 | TGTGCCAGCAGCACCACTCGCGGGGATGGCTACACCTTC | CASSTTRGDGYTF
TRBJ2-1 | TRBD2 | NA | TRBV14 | TGTGCCAGCAGCCAAGTAGCTAGCGGGAGAGGTGCGGTACGGTACGGGGGGGGCAATGAGCAGTTCTTC | CASSQVASGRGAVRYGGGNEQFF
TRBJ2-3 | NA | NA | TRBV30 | TGTGCCTGGAGTGTAATTAGCGGACACACAGATACGCAGTATTTT | CAWSVISGHTDTQYF
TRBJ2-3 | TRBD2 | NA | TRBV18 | TGTGCCAGCTCACCCCAAGGTGACGGGGAGGGCCGGTATGGTACGCAGTATTTT | CASSPQGDGEGRYGTQYF
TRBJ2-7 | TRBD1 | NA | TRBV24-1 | TGTGCCACCAGTGTCCGGCGGACAGGGGGCGGGTGCGAGCAGTACTTC | CATSVRRTGGGCEQYF
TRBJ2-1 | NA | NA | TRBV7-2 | TGTGCCAGCAGCCTGGAAGGGAGTTACAATGAGCAGTTCTTC | CASSLEGSYNEQFF
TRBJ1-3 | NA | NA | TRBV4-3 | TGCGCCAGCAGCCAAGGGAGCAGGGGCCCAAACACCATATATTTT | CASSQGSRGPNTIYF
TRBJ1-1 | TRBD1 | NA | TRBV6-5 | TGTGCCAGCAGTTACCGATCAGACAGGGGGGCTTTCTTT | CASSYRSDRGAFF
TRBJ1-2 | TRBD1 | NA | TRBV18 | TGTGCCAGCTCACACAACCGGGACAGGCCCTTCTATGGCTACACCTTC | CASSHNRDRPFYGYTF
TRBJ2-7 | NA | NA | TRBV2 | TGTGCCAGCAACCAGAGACAGGCCGAGCAGTACTTC | CASNQRQAEQYF
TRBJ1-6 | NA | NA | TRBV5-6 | TGTGCCAGCAGCTTGTTGGCCACCGTTAATTCACCCCTCCACTTT | CASSLLATVNSPLHF
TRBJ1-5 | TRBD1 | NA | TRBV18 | TGTGCCAGCTCACCATCCGGGACAGGGGGTTATCAGCCCCAGCATTTT | CASSPSGTGGYQPQHF
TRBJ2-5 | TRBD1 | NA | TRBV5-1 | TGCGCCAGCAGCTTAAGACAGGGGTTTTTCAGAACCGGGCAAGAGACCCAGTACTTC | CASSLRQGFFRTGQETQYF
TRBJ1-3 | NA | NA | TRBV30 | TGTGCCTGGAGCCTCGGAAACACCATATATTTT | CAWSLGNTIYF
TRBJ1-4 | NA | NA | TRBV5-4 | TGTGCCAGCAGCTTGACAGGGACTAATGAAAAACTGTTTTTT | CASSLTGTNEKLFF
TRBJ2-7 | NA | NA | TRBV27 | TGTGCCAGCAGTTTAGGGCAGGGGGGCTACGAGCAGTACTTC | CASSLGQGGYEQYF
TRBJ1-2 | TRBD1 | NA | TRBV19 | TGTGCCAGTAGATTTAGACAGGGATGGAACTATGGCTACACCTTC | CASRFRQGWNYGYTF
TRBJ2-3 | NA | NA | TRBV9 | TGTGCCAGCAGCGTAGGGGGGGCACAGATAGGTACGCAGTATTTT | CASSVGGAQIGTQYF
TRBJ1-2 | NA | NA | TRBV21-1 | TGTGCCAGGCCGCGGAGGGACTATGGCTACACCTTC | CARPRRDYGYTF
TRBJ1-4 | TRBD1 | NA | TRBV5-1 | TGCGCCAGCAGCACTCGGGACAGTAGATTTGAAAAACTGTTTTTT | CASSTRDSRFEKLFF
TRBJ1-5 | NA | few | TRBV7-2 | TGTGCCAGCAGCCCGCGGTCCGACGGTCAGCCCCAGCATTTT | CASSPRSDGQPQHF
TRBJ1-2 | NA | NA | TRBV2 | TGTGCCAGCAGTGAAGCAGGGCCCTCTAGGAGTGGCTACACCTTC | CASSEAGPSRSGYTF